The 27 T cell receptor beta chains below were found in one sample sequenced in a study of blood T cell repertoires in COVID-19. The protocol was immunoSEQ multiplex PCR, while the TCRdb copy is restricted to in-frame clones and leaves out a portion. The sample yields 280,000 or so clones, about 91% seen once. Sample: peripheral blood. The receptors shown here come from a woman in her 30s who had recovered from COVID-19.

The chain carries TRBV30 and TRBJ2-3; 7 bases align to TRBD1. The CDR3 loop spans 15 amino acids. With V trimmed by 1 base and J by 2 bases, 6 bases remained unmatched. Germline V lookup: CDR1 GTSNPN, CDR2 SVGIG (reference sequence). The CDR3 region is CAWSALGTVTDTQYF. As DNA, the CDR3 is TGTGCCTGGAGTGCACTCGGGACAGTCACAGATACGCAGTATTTT.

The genes are TRBV19 and TRBJ1-6, with D possibly being TRBD1 (6 bases). Germline lookup yields CDR1 LNHDA and CDR2 SQIVND (reference sequence). The V gene lost 4 bases and the J gene lost 9 bases, with 19 bases spanning the gap. The CDR3 consists of 16 residues. The CDR3 nucleotides are TGTGCCAGTAGTACCCAACCCCTGACAGGAACTTCACCCCTCCACTTT. This translates into CASSTQPLTGTSPLHF.

This clone was found a few times. J is TRBJ1-6 and V is TRBV14; a weak D match, TRBD1 (6 bases). The CDR3 loop spans 16 amino acids. In germline, CDR1 is SGHDN, CDR2 FVKESK. V dropped 0 bases and J dropped 10 bases, with 16 bases sitting between them. The CDR3 reads CASSQDPAGGRSPLHF. CDR3 sequence (DNA): TGTGCCAGCAGCCAAGATCCTGCGGGGGGCAGGTCACCCCTCCACTTT.

The chain has TRBV28 and TRBJ2-1; perhaps TRBD2 as D (5 bases). Trimming left V 5 bases short and J 8 bases short, with 13 bases between. CDR3 length equals 13 residues. Germline CDR1 reads MDHEN; CDR2 reads SYDVKM. Here the CDR3 reads CASSRPEADEQFF. The CDR3 DNA follows: TGTGCCAGCAGTAGGCCGGAGGCCGATGAGCAGTTCTTC. Together with reference TRBV28 and TRBJ2-1, the CDR3 gives the full variable domain: DVKVTQSSRYLVKRTGEKVFLECVQDMDHENMFWYRQDPGLGLRLIYFSYDVKMKEKGDIPEGYSVSREKKERFSLILESASTNQTSMYLCASSRPEADEQFFGPGTRLTVL.

The chain combines TRBV5-4 with TRBJ1-1; 7 bases align to TRBD1. Germline values: CDR1 SGHNT, CDR2 YYREEE (reference sequence). This CDR3 has 16 residues. Germline trimming cut 4 bases from V and 1 base from J; bases unmatched to any gene: 10. CDR3 DNA: TGTGCCAGCAGCCGACCTGGACAGGTTGGGAACACTGAAGCTTTCTTT. This sequence encodes CASSRPGQVGNTEAFF.

The rearrangement uses TRBV20-1 and TRBJ2-3; D unclear. Germline V CDR1 and CDR2: DFQATT, SNEGSKA (reference sequence). The CDR3 covers 13 residues. V lost 3 bases, J lost 8 bases, and 15 bases lay in between. The DNA of the CDR3 is TGCAGTGCTAGTGAAGACTGGTCGGGTACGCAGTATTTT. This sequence encodes CSASEDWSGTQYF.

This sequence joins TRBV13 and TRBJ2-3, with D perhaps TRBD1 (5 bases). CDR1 is PRHDT and CDR2 is FYEKMQ in the germline V gene (reference sequence). The CDR3 loop spans 15 amino acids. The V end was cut by 5 bases, the J end by 7 bases, with 19 bases between. CDR3 bases: TGTGCCAGCAGCCCATCACCTTCGACAGCAAATACGCAGTATTTT. This encodes CASSPSPSTANTQYF.

This clone was detected a few times. The chain carries TRBV7-8 and TRBJ1-2; possible D gene TRBD1, 6 bases. The CDR3 totals 15 residues. The V gene lost 0 bases and the J gene lost 8 bases, with 16 bases spanning the gap. CDR1 and CDR2 (germline): SGHVS, FQNEAQ. The DNA for the CDR3 is TGTGCCAGCAGCTTAGCTTCTGGGGCAGGGGACGGCTACACCTTC. Protein product: CASSLASGAGDGYTF.

This rearrangement joins TRBV7-2 to TRBJ1-6, with 9 bases matching TRBD1. Germline V gene sequence: CDR1 SGHTA, CDR2 FQGNSA. The CDR3 is 17 amino acids. J was trimmed by 9 bases and V by 5 bases; bases with no gene match: 14. In DNA form, the CDR3 reads TGTGCCAGCAGCCCGTATGCGCCGACAGGGGGGGGTTCACCCCTCCACTTT. Amino acid sequence: CASSPYAPTGGGSPLHF.

The chain links TRBV24-1 to TRBJ2-5; 8 nucleotides line up with TRBD1. The V and J ends lost 4 bases and 2 bases, in that order; junction bases with no gene match: 8. The CDR3 has 16 amino acids. In germline, CDR1 is KGHDR, CDR2 SFDVKD. CDR3 sequence (DNA): TGTGCCACCAGTGACCCCAGGGGGCAGGGGCAAGAGACCCAGTACTTC. It encodes CATSDPRGQGQETQYF.

This sequence joins TRBV6-5 and TRBJ2-5, with 9 bases lining up with TRBD1. The junction had 6 bases not matched to a gene; V was cut back by 6 bases and J by 4 bases. Germline CDR1 is MNHEY and CDR2 is SVGAGI. CDR3 length: 14 amino acids. CDR3 protein: CASRDRGERETQYF. The DNA for the CDR3 is TGTGCCAGCAGAGACAGGGGGGAACGAGAGACCCAGTACTTC.

The gene calls are TRBV2 and TRBJ1-4; 7 bases fit TRBD1. The V gene end was trimmed by 4 bases and the J gene end by 3 bases; junction bases not matched to a gene: 5. The CDR3 consists of 15 residues. The germline CDR1 and CDR2 sequences are SNHLY and FYNNEI. The CDR3 loop is CASSGGTASNEKLFF. The CDR3 coding sequence is TGTGCCAGCAGTGGGGGGACAGCGTCTAATGAAAAACTGTTTTTT.

CDR3 sequence: CASSQGVARASGNTIYF. As DNA, the CDR3 is TGTGCCAGCAGCCAAGGGGTGGCCAGGGCCTCTGGAAACACCATATATTTT. The rearrangement uses TRBV3-1 (or the pseudogene TRBV3-2) and TRBJ1-3; TRBD1 is a possible D gene (5 bases). The CDR3 has 17 amino acids. V dropped 1 base and J dropped 0 bases, with 13 bases sitting between them. Germline CDR1 is LGHDT and CDR2 is YNNKEL (reference sequence).

This clone occurred once. The chain has TRBV27 and TRBJ1-2; 12 bases agree with TRBD1. In germline, CDR1 is MNHEY, CDR2 SMNVEV (reference sequence). Losses at the gene ends were 6 bases for V and 3 bases for J; bases not matched to a gene: 2. This CDR3 has 14 residues. For the CDR3, the DNA is TGTGCCAGCAGGGGGGACAGGGGGCACTATGGCTACACCTTC. Amino acid sequence: CASRGDRGHYGYTF.

V gene TRBV5-1 combines with J gene TRBJ2-5; 10 bases line up with TRBD2. V was pared by 3 bases and J by 6 bases, with 5 bases of the junction left unmatched. The CDR3 is 14 residues long. Germline assignment: CDR1 SGHRS and CDR2 YFSETQ. CDR3 amino acids: CASSYGTSVKTQYF. CDR3 bases: TGCGCCAGCAGCTACGGGACTAGCGTAAAGACCCAGTACTTC. Drawing the rest from reference TRBV5-1 and TRBJ2-5, the complete variable domain is KAGVTQTPRYLIKTRGQQVTLSCSPISGHRSVSWYQQTPGQGLQFLFEYFSETQRNKGNFPGRFSGRQFSNSRSEMNVSTLELGDSALYLCASSYGTSVKTQYFGPGTRLLVL.

The chain has TRBV7-8 and TRBJ2-1; TRBD2 matches at 10 bases. CDR3 size: 17 residues. Germline V gene sequence: CDR1 SGHVS, CDR2 FQNEAQ. The J segment lost 0 bases and the V segment lost 5 bases, leaving 7 bases of the junction unmatched. This chain's CDR3 is CASSRLAGDSSYNEQFF. CDR3 bases: TGTGCCAGCAGCCGACTAGCGGGTGACAGCTCCTACAATGAGCAGTTCTTC.

As for this clone: At the DNA level, this CDR3 is encoded by other sequences in the same sample as well. The chain has TRBV12-3 or TRBV12-4 and TRBJ1-3; D unclear. This CDR3 has 12 amino acids. V was pared by 6 bases and J by 1 base, with 4 bases between. CDR3 residues: CASSFSGNTIYF. In DNA form, the CDR3 reads TGTGCCAGCAGCTTTTCTGGAAACACCATATATTTT.

The rearrangement links TRBV2 to TRBJ1-2; weak D call: TRBD1 (5 bases). V lost 0 bases to trimming and J lost 5 bases, with 16 bases between them. The CDR3 loop spans 16 amino acids. CDR1 SNHLY and CDR2 FYNNEI come from the germline V gene. The CDR3 here is CASSEALGREGYGYTF. The CDR3 coding sequence is TGTGCCAGCAGTGAAGCCCTGGGCAGGGAAGGGTATGGCTACACCTTC.

This CDR3 is CASSSLDSSNYGYTF. The CDR3 nucleotides are TGTGCCAGCAGCTCCCTAGACAGTTCTAACTATGGCTACACCTTC. The chain uses TRBV5-4 and TRBJ1-2; tentative D call: TRBD1 (5 bases). The V end was cut by 3 bases, the J end by 0 bases, with 12 bases between. Germline CDR1 reads SGHNT; CDR2 reads YYREEE (reference sequence). This CDR3 comprises 15 residues.

The sample holds one count of this clone. Other DNA sequences of this sample code for an identical CDR3. This rearrangement joins TRBV7-9 to TRBJ2-4; the D gene is possibly TRBD2 (5 bases). The CDR3 totals 14 residues. V gave up 1 base and J gave up 1 base, with 5 bases separating them. Germline V gene lookup returns CDR1 SEHNR and CDR2 FQNEAQ (reference sequence). The CDR3 region is CASSLGEAKNIQYF. The CDR3 DNA reads TGTGCCAGCAGCTTAGGGGAGGCCAAAAACATTCAGTACTTC.

The rearrangement uses TRBV5-1 and TRBJ1-3, with 10 bases fitting TRBD1. V was pared by 0 bases and J by 0 bases, with 12 bases of the junction left unmatched. Germline lookup yields CDR1 SGHRS and CDR2 YFSETQ. This CDR3 has 20 residues. CDR3 sequence (DNA): TGCGCCAGCAGCTTGGCCTTGGGACAGGGGCCCCTTTTCTCTGGAAACACCATATATTTT. This gives the protein CASSLALGQGPLFSGNTIYF.

The chain links TRBV6-5 to TRBJ1-1; possible D gene TRBD1, 6 bases. Germline V lookup: CDR1 MNHEY, CDR2 SVGAGI. CDR3 length: 14 amino acids. With 6 bases removed from V and 5 bases from J, the gap between germline ends came to 16 bases. CDR3 bases: TGTGCCAGCAGACACAACAGGGCTGGGACTGAAGCTTTCTTT. Its protein is CASRHNRAGTEAFF.

The chain employs TRBV2 and TRBJ1-6; no clear D gene. The CDR3 consists of 15 residues. V lost 1 base and J 1 base, leaving 5 bases between the germline ends. Germline V lookup: CDR1 SNHLY, CDR2 FYNNEI. The CDR3 loop is CASSEEESYNSPLHF. DNA of the CDR3: TGTGCCAGCAGTGAAGAGGAGTCCTATAATTCACCCCTCCACTTT.

The genes are TRBV4-2 and TRBJ2-7, with a possible D match to TRBD1 (7 bases). The V and J ends lost 4 bases and 4 bases respectively, with 17 bases between them. The germline V gene has CDR1 LGHNA and CDR2 YNFKEQ. The CDR3 spans 15 residues. The CDR3 protein is CASSPGGTVPYEQYF. The CDR3 DNA is TGTGCCAGCAGCCCAGGGGGGACAGTACCTTACGAGCAGTACTTC.

The chain employs TRBV3-1 (or the pseudogene TRBV3-2) and TRBJ2-2; the match to TRBD2 covers 12 bases. This CDR3 is built from 17 residues. Germline values: CDR1 LGHDT, CDR2 YNNKEL (reference sequence). The ends lost 5 bases at V and 1 base at J; junction bases unmatched: 5. The CDR3 protein is CASSSGTSGLNTGELFF. Here the CDR3 DNA reads TGTGCCAGCAGCTCCGGGACTAGCGGGTTGAACACCGGGGAGCTGTTTTTT.

This clone was detected a few times. This chain links TRBV28 with TRBJ1-2, with D possibly being TRBD1 (5 bases). V lost 8 bases, J lost 6 bases, and 13 bases lay in between. The germline gives CDR1 MDHEN, CDR2 SYDVKM. CDR3 size: 12 residues. The CDR3 spells CASQPLQDGYTF. The CDR3 DNA sequence: TGTGCCAGCCAGCCCTTACAGGATGGCTACACCTTC.

The V and J genes are TRBV6-5 and TRBJ1-1, with TRBD1 as a possible D gene (5 bases). CDR1 and CDR2 from the germline V gene are MNHEY and SVGAGI. V was cut by 5 bases and J by 1 base, with 8 bases left in between. This CDR3 spans 13 amino acids. The CDR3 spells CASSTRENTEAFF. Here the CDR3 DNA reads TGTGCCAGCAGTACCAGGGAGAACACTGAAGCTTTCTTT.